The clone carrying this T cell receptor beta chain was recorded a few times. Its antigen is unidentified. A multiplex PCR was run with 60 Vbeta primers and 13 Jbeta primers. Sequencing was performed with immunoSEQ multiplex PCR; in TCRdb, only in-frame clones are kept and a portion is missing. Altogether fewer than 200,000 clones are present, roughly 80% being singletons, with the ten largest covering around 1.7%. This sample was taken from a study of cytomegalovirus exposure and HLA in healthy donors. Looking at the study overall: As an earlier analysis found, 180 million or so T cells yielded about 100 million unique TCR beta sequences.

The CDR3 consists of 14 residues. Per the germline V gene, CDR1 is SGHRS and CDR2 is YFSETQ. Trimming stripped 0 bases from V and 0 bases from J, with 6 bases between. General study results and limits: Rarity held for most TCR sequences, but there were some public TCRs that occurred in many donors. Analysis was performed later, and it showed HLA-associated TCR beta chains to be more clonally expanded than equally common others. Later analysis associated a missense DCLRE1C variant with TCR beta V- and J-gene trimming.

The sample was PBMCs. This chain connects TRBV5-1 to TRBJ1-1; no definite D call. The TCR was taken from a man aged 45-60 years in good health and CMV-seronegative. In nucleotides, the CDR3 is TGCGCCAGCAGCTTGGGACTTCTGAACACTGAAGCTTTCTTT. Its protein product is CASSLGLLNTEAFF.